Below are 10 T cell receptor beta chains sequenced from a single sample in a study of T cells after yellow fever vaccination. Each CDR3 protein is one row after TCRdb ran MiXCR on the 5' RACE reads. Here the sample spans some 300,000 distinct CDR3 sequences, roughly 3.5% being singletons. Source: PBMCs, taken on the day of the yellow fever booster vaccination. The source of these receptors is a man younger than 30 who received the YFV17D yellow fever vaccine.

CDR3 in amino acids: CASRDRVTNEKLFF. CDR3 DNA: TGTGCCAGCAGAGACAGAGTAACTAATGAAAAACTGTTTTTT. The genes are TRBV6-5 and TRBJ1-4, with D possibly being TRBD1 (5 bases). The germline V gene has CDR1 MNHEY and CDR2 SVGAGI. The CDR3 consists of 14 residues. The V and J ends lost 6 bases and 1 base respectively, with 9 bases between them.

This clonotype turned up a few times. The rearrangement uses TRBV20-1 and TRBJ1-2, with 7 bases fitting TRBD1. CDR1 DFQATT and CDR2 SNEGSKA come from the germline V gene (reference sequence). CDR3 length equals 13 residues. The V segment lost 5 bases and the J segment 4 bases; nucleotides outside the gene matches: 7. CDR3 in amino acids: CSAPRQGGYGYTF. In DNA, the CDR3 is TGCAGTGCTCCAAGACAGGGTGGCTATGGCTACACCTTC.

There are many counts of this clonotype. The chain is built from TRBV20-1 and TRBJ2-3; D is possibly TRBD1 (6 bases). The V end was cut by 6 bases, the J end by 4 bases, with 17 bases between. CDR1 is DFQATT and CDR2 is SNEGSKA in the germline V gene (reference sequence). The CDR3 is 14 residues long. The CDR3 coding sequence is TGCAGTGCCACCTCGGGGACATCCCCAGATACGCAGTATTTT. Translation: CSATSGTSPDTQYF.

This sequence joins TRBV29-1 and TRBJ2-1, with 7 bases that match TRBD2. Germline assignment: CDR1 SQVTM and CDR2 ANQGSEA. There are 14 residues in the CDR3. J gave up 0 bases and V 1 base, and 0 bases lay outside the gene matches. The CDR3 region is CSVEGTSSYNEQFF. CDR3 DNA: TGCAGCGTTGAAGGGACTAGCTCCTACAATGAGCAGTTCTTC.

This clonotype appeared many times. V and J are TRBV12-3 or TRBV12-4 and TRBJ1-5, with 9 bases matching TRBD1. With V trimmed by 5 bases and J by 9 bases, 5 bases remained unmatched. The CDR3 has 13 residues. In DNA, the CDR3 is TGTGCCAGCAGTACCGGGACAGGGTTGCCCCAGCATTTT. As protein: CASSTGTGLPQHF.

This clonotype was seen ten or more times. This rearrangement joins TRBV14 to TRBJ1-4; D may be TRBD1 (6 bases). This CDR3 contains 16 residues. The V end was cut by 0 bases, the J end by 7 bases, with 15 bases between. The germline V gene has CDR1 SGHDN and CDR2 FVKESK. This chain's CDR3 is CASSQDVTGRIEKLFF. In DNA, the CDR3 is TGTGCCAGCAGCCAAGATGTGACAGGACGGATTGAAAAACTGTTTTTT.

The chain uses TRBV27 and TRBJ2-3; 13 bases line up with TRBD2. In germline, CDR1 is MNHEY, CDR2 SMNVEV (reference sequence). This CDR3 comprises 16 residues. The ends lost 3 bases at V and 6 bases at J; junction bases unmatched: 6. Here the CDR3 reads CASSFTSGGAHDTQYF. In DNA, the CDR3 is TGTGCCAGCAGTTTCACTAGCGGGGGGGCACATGATACGCAGTATTTT.

In this sample, this clonotype turned up a few times. The chain links TRBV6-5 to TRBJ1-2; no firm D call. CDR1 and CDR2 (germline): MNHEY, SVGAGI. V was clipped by 0 bases and J by 4 bases, with 12 bases between them. The CDR3 is 15 residues long. As DNA, the CDR3 is TGTGCCAGCAGTTACTCTCGCGGACTCGGCTATGGCTACACCTTC. It is translated as CASSYSRGLGYGYTF.

This clonotype showed up many times. J is TRBJ1-2 and V is TRBV7-2, with a possible D match to TRBD1 (6 bases). Trimming removed 4 bases from V and 6 bases from J, with 18 bases in between. This CDR3 spans 15 amino acids. Germline assignment: CDR1 SGHTA and CDR2 FQGNSA. The CDR3 loop is CASSSGGAISNGYTF. The CDR3 DNA is TGTGCCAGCAGCTCCGGGGGGGCCATCAGTAATGGCTACACCTTC.

This clonotype was recorded at least ten times. The rearrangement joins TRBV7-3 to TRBJ2-5; 8 bases agree with TRBD1. Germline CDR1 reads SGHTA; CDR2 reads FQGTGA. CDR3 length equals 15 residues. V trimming: 5 bases; J trimming: 2 bases; junction bases outside the gene matches: 7. CDR3: CASSRDRGGQETQYF. CDR3 DNA: TGTGCCAGCAGCCGAGACAGGGGAGGACAAGAGACCCAGTACTTC.